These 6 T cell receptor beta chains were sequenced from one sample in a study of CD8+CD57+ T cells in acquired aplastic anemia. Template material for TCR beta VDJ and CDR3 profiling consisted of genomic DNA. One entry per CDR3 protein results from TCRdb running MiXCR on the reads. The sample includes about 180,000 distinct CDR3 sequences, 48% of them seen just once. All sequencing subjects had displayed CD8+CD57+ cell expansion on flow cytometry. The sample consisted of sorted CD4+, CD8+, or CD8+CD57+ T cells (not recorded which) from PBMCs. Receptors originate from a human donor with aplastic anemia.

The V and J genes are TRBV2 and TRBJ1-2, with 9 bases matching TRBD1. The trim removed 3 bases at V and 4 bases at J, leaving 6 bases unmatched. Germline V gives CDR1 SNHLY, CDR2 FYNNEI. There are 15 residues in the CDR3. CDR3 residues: CASSEDRGPTYGYTF. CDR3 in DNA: TGTGCCAGCAGTGAGGACAGGGGTCCAACCTATGGCTACACCTTC.

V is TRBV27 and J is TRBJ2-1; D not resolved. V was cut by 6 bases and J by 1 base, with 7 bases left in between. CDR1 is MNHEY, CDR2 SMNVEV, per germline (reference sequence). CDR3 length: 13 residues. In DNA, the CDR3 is TGTGCCAGCAGATACCAGTCCTACAATGAGCAGTTCTTC. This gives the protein CASRYQSYNEQFF.

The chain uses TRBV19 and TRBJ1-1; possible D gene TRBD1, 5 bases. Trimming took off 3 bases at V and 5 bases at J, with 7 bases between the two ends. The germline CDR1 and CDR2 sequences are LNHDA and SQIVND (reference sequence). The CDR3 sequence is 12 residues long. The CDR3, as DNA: TGTGCCAGTAGTATTCGGGGGACTGAAGCTTTCTTT. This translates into CASSIRGTEAFF.

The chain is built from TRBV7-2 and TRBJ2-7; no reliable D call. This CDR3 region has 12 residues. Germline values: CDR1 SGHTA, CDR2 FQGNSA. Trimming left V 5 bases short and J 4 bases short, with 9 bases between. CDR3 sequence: CASSPIGYEQYF. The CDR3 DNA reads TGTGCCAGCAGCCCAATCGGGTACGAGCAGTACTTC.

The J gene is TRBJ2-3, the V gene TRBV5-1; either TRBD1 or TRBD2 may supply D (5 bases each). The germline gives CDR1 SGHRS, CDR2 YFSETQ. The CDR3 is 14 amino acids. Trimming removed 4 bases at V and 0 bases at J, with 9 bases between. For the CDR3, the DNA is TGCGCCAGCAGCGGGGGAACTAGCACAGATACGCAGTATTTT. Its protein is CASSGGTSTDTQYF.

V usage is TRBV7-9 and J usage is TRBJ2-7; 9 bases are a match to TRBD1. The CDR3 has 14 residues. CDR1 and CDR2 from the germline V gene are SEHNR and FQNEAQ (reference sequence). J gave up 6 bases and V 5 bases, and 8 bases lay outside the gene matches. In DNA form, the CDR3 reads TGTGCCAGCAGCCGGGGACAGGGAGGCCTCGAGCAGTACTTC. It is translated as CASSRGQGGLEQYF.